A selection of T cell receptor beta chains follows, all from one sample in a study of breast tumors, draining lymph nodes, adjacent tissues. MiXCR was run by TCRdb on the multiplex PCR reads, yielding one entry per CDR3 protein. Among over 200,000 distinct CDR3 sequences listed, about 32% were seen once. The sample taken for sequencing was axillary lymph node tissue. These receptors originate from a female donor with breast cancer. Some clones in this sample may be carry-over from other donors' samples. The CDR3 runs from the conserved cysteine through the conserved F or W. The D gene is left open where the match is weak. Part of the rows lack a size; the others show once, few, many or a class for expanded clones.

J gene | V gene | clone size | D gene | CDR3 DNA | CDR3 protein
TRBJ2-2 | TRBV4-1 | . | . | TGCGCCAGCAGCCAAGACGGATGGAACACCGGGGAGCTGTTTTTT | CASSQDGWNTGELFF
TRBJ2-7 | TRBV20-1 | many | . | TGCAGTGCTCCGGCCTTGGCCCTACGAGAGCAGTACTTC | CSAPALALREQYF
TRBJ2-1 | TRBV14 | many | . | TGTGCCAGCAGCCATCCCGGGACTCAATACAATGAGCAGTTCTTC | CASSHPGTQYNEQFF
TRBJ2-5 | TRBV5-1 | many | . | TGCGCCAGCAGTTTGAGCGGAGGCGCGGAGACCCAGTACTTC | CASSLSGGAETQYF
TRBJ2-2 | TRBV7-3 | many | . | TGTGCCAGCAGCTTATTGACTGCCGGGGAGCTGTTTTTT | CASSLLTAGELFF
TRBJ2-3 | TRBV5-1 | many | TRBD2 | TGCGCCAGCACCATAGCGGGAGGGTTCTCTGATACGCAGTATTTT | CASTIAGGFSDTQYF
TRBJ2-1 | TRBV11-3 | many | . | TGTGCCAGCACGGATCGATCCTACAATGAGCAGTTCTTC | CASTDRSYNEQFF
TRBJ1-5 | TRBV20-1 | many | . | TGCAGTGCTAGGAGACAGGCAAATCAGCCCCAGCATTTT | CSARRQANQPQHF
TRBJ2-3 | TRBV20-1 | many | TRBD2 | TGCAGTGCTAGAGTAGCGGGAGAAGATACGCAGTATTTT | CSARVAGEDTQYF
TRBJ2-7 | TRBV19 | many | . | TGTGCCAGTAGTGTCGGGAGCCGGTACGAGCAGTACTTC | CASSVGSRYEQYF